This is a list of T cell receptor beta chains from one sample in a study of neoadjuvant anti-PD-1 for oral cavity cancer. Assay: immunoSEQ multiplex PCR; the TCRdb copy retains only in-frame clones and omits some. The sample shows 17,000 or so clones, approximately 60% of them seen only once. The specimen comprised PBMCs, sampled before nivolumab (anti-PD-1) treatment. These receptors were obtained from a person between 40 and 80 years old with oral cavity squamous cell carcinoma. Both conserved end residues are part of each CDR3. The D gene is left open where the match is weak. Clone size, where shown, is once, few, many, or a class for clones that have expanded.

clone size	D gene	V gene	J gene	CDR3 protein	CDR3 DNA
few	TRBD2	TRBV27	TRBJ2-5	CASSPPGLAGVYETQYF	TGTGCCAGCAGTCCTCCGGGACTAGCGGGAGTATATGAGACCCAGTACTTC
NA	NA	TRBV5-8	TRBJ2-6	CASSWGAGSFSGANVLTF	TGTGCCAGCAGCTGGGGGGCGGGATCGTTCTCTGGGGCCAACGTCCTGACTTTC
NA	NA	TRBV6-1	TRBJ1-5	CASSEVVLNQPQHF	TGTGCCAGCAGTGAAGTCGTACTAAATCAGCCCCAGCATTTT
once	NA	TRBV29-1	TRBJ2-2	CSVEGPWQEGTGELFF	TGCAGCGTTGAAGGTCCATGGCAGGAGGGCACCGGGGAGCTGTTTTTT
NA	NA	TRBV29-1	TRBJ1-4	CSVTDGNEKLFF	TGCAGCGTTACGGACGGGAATGAAAAACTGTTTTTT
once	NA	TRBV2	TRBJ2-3	CASSEIDTQYF	TGTGCCAGCAGTGAGATCGATACGCAGTATTTT
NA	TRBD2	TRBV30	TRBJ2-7	CAWTWGGSNYEQYF	TGTGCCTGGACCTGGGGAGGGAGTAATTACGAGCAGTACTTC
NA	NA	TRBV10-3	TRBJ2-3	CAISPKDTQYF	TGTGCCATCAGCCCTAAGGATACGCAGTATTTT
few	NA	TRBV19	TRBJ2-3	CATLRTGTSTDTQYF	TGTGCCACTCTACGGACTGGGACTAGCACAGATACGCAGTATTTT
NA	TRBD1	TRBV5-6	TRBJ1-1	CASSRGTGVVNTEAFF	TGTGCCAGCAGCCGGGGGACAGGGGTTGTGAACACTGAAGCTTTCTTT
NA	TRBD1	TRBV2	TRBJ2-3	CASRGGTGSGADTQYF	TGTGCCAGCAGAGGGGGGACAGGGAGCGGCGCAGATACGCAGTATTTT
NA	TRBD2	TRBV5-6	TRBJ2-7	CASSGELAATFYEQYF	TGTGCCAGCAGCGGCGAACTAGCGGCCACATTCTACGAGCAGTACTTC
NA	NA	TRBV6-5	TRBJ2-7	CASSRTGRTYEQYF	TGTGCCAGCAGCCGCACAGGTCGGACCTACGAGCAGTACTTC
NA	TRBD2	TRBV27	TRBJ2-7	CASSRTGTSGYEQYF	TGTGCCAGCAGCCGCACCGGGACTAGCGGCTACGAGCAGTACTTC
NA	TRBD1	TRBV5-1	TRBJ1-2	CASSWIQGMAGYTF	TGCGCCAGCAGCTGGATACAGGGGATGGCTGGCTACACCTTC
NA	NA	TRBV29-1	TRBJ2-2	CSVGEQDRELFF	TGCAGCGTTGGGGAACAAGACCGGGAGCTGTTTTTT
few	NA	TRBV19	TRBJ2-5	CASSMGYYQETQYF	TGTGCCAGTAGTATGGGGTATTACCAAGAGACCCAGTACTTC
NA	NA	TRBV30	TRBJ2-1	CAWSVNRYNEQFF	TGTGCCTGGAGTGTTAACAGATACAATGAGCAGTTCTTC
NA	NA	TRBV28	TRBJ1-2	CASSLGGVRGEGYTF	TGTGCCAGCAGCCTGGGGGGCGTCCGAGGGGAAGGCTACACCTTC
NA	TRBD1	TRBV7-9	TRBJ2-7	CASSFTGAEDEQYF	TGTGCCAGCAGCTTTACAGGGGCCGAAGACGAGCAGTACTTC
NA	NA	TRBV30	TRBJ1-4	CAWSKTTRSEKLFF	TGTGCCTGGAGCAAAACGACCAGGAGTGAAAAACTGTTTTTT
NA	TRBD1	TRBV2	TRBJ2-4	CASSPSTGNIAKNIQYF	TGTGCCAGCAGTCCCTCGACAGGGAATATAGCCAAAAACATTCAGTACTTC
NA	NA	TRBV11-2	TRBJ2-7	CASSLGRQFVYEQYF	TGTGCCAGCAGCTTGGGGAGGCAGTTCGTCTACGAGCAGTACTTC
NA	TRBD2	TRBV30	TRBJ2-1	CAWSVGLAVNEQFF	TGTGCCTGGAGTGTAGGGCTAGCGGTGAATGAGCAGTTCTTC
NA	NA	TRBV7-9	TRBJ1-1	CASTRGGTEAFF	TGTGCCAGCACGAGGGGGGGCACTGAAGCTTTCTTT
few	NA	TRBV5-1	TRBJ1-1	CASSTSPDSTTPEAFF	TGCGCCAGCAGCACGAGTCCCGACAGTACCACACCCGAAGCTTTCTTT
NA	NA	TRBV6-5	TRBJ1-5	CASSYSKGGAEPQHF	TGTGCCAGCAGTTACTCGAAGGGGGGCGCGGAGCCCCAGCATTTT
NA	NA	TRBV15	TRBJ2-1	CATSRDLNEQFF	TGTGCCACCAGCAGAGATTTGAATGAGCAGTTCTTC
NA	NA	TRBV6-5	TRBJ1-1	CASSYQRVQNTEAFF	TGTGCCAGCAGTTACCAGCGGGTCCAGAACACTGAAGCTTTCTTT
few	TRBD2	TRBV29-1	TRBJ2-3	CSAQGLALTDTQYF	TGCAGCGCCCAGGGACTAGCACTCACAGATACGCAGTATTTT
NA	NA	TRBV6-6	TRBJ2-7	CASSYFTLTYSYEQYF	TGTGCCAGCAGTTACTTCACCCTGACGTACTCCTACGAGCAGTACTTC